The 2 T cell receptor beta chains reported below all come from one sample, sequenced in a study of T cell responses to AZD1222 COVID-19 vaccine (dated by TCRdb to about 2021). Libraries were constructed by the immunoSEQ multiplex PCR assay. TCRdb mirrors the immuneACCESS table, restricted to in-frame sequences. Some clones are absent from its copies; in checked studies, under half trace to an unresolved V gene, and the reason for the others is unknown. Recorded for this sample are tens of thousands of clones; about 91% of them occurred a single time. The ten top clones hold about 9.6% of the sample. The time point label corresponds to: about 28 days (+/-7) after the second vaccine dose. This specimen consisted of peripheral blood, obtained 28 days after the second AZD1222 dose. Receptor source: an adult who received the AZD1222 COVID-19 vaccine.

The gene calls are TRBV7-3 and TRBJ1-1; tentatively, D is TRBD1 (6 bases). The CDR3 is 15 amino acids. Trimming removed 5 bases at V and 1 base at J, with 14 bases between. Germline values: CDR1 SGHTA, CDR2 FQGTGA. CDR3: CASSLKGGTNTEAFF. The CDR3 DNA is TGTGCCAGCAGCCTAAAAGGGGGAACGAACACTGAAGCTTTCTTT.

Here the CDR3 reads CATIGGFDEQFF. DNA for the CDR3: TGTGCCACCATCGGGGGGTTTGATGAGCAGTTCTTC. V usage is TRBV27 and J usage is TRBJ2-1, with TRBD2 identical over 7 bases. The J segment lost 8 bases and the V segment lost 10 bases, leaving 8 bases of the junction unmatched. The germline V gene has CDR1 MNHEY and CDR2 SMNVEV (reference sequence). The CDR3 has 12 residues.